This entry features one T cell receptor beta chain sequence. The CDR3 is 15 residues long. In germline, CDR1 is LNHDA, CDR2 SQIVND (reference sequence). V was clipped by 6 bases and J by 0 bases, with 12 bases between them. The sample originates from a study of control samples from healthy donors and cancer patients. TCRdb's copy holds only in-frame clones and misses some; the assay was immunoSEQ multiplex PCR. This sample has some 87,000 clones, with 70% to 85% found just once. What was sequenced was PBMCs. J is TRBJ1-3 and V is TRBV19; no reliable D call. The source is a man aged 55 to 70 with head and neck cancer. CDR3 amino acids: CASSRTVFSGNTIYF. As DNA, the CDR3 is TGTGCCAGTAGCCGGACGGTCTTCTCTGGAAACACCATATATTTT.